This T cell receptor beta chain was observed in a study of breast tumors, draining lymph nodes, adjacent tissues. Regarding the study as a whole: Tumor repertoires ranked between lymph nodes and nontumor tissue in diversity, with V and J gene preferences. Luminal-like breast cancer showed significantly higher tumor–nontumor repertoire similarity than basal-like. The data were judged consistent with most tumor T cells coming from lymph node and expanding in tumor.

MiXCR was run by TCRdb on the multiplex PCR reads, yielding one entry per CDR3 protein. The sample lists tens of thousands of distinct CDR3 sequences; about 21% were seen once. This clonotype was detected many times. Antigen unknown. CDR1 and CDR2 from the germline V gene are DFQATT and SNEGSKA (reference sequence). The CDR3 spans 16 residues. Trimming left V 3 bases short and J 3 bases short, with 18 bases between. This chain connects TRBV20-1 to TRBJ1-5, with D perhaps matching TRBD1 (5 bases). The receptor was derived from a female donor with breast cancer. Some clones in this sample may be carry-over from other donors' samples. The sequenced sample consisted of breast tumor tissue. CDR3 in DNA: TGCAGTGCTAGGGGGGTTATACGGGACTCCAATCAGCCCCAGCATTTT. Its translation is CSARGVIRDSNQPQHF.